This T cell receptor (beta chain) was recorded in a study of cytomegalovirus exposure and HLA in healthy donors. PCR used 60 Vbeta primers and 13 Jbeta primers. Assay used: immunoSEQ multiplex PCR; TCRdb lists only in-frame clones, some missing. The repertoire consists of some 150,000 clones, with about 79% occurring once and the leading ten covering nearly 6.5%. Comment on this clone: Its antigen is unknown.

CDR1 and CDR2 from the germline V gene are SGHAT and FQNNGV. Trimming took 5 bases from V and 5 from J; bases not matched to a gene: 6. The CDR3 consists of 15 residues. General study points: Reported performance of the classifier showed diagnosis of cytomegalovirus status with high specificity and sensitivity. More clonal expansion characterized HLA-associated TCR beta chains than equally common others in a later analysis. Cytomegalovirus-associated status was assigned to some 160 TCR beta chains. Trimming of TCR beta V- and J-genes showed a link, identified in a later analysis, to a missense DCLRE1C variant.

V and J are TRBV11-2 and TRBJ2-3; 11 nucleotides line up with TRBD2. The receptor's source is a man aged 40-49 years in good health and CMV-seropositive. The sequenced material came from PBMCs. CDR3 bases: TGTGCCAGCAGCCAACTAGCGGGAGACGGAGATACGCAGTATTTT. Translation: CASSQLAGDGDTQYF.